A selection of T cell receptor beta chains follows, all from one sample in a study of shared clonotypes between healthy human individuals. The repertoire was sequenced with immunoSEQ multiplex PCR; TCRdb's copy has only in-frame clones and lacks some. The sample holds roughly 2,000,000 clones, approximately 95% seen once. The sequencing sample was made of naive CD8+ T cells sorted from blood. Every receptor here comes from a man younger than 35 in good health. CDR3s include the opening cysteine and the closing phenylalanine or tryptophan. A D gene is named only where the DNA matches it firmly. Clone sizes are given selectively: once, few, many, or a class where the clone is expanded.

J gene: TRBJ1-2; D gene: TRBD1; V gene: TRBV27; clone size: -; CDR3 DNA: TGTGCCAGCAGTTTCCTAACAACTGACGGGACAGGGTCCTATGGCTACACCTTC; CDR3 protein: CASSFLTTDGTGSYGYTF
J gene: TRBJ2-2; D gene: -; V gene: TRBV11-2; clone size: -; CDR3 DNA: TGTGCCAGCAGCTTAGCAGGCCCGAACACCGGGGAGCTGTTTTTT; CDR3 protein: CASSLAGPNTGELFF
J gene: TRBJ2-3; D gene: -; V gene: TRBV7-8; clone size: -; CDR3 DNA: TGTGCCAGCAGCTTAGGAGGCGCGTACACAGATACGCAGTATTTT; CDR3 protein: CASSLGGAYTDTQYF
J gene: TRBJ1-2; D gene: -; V gene: TRBV30; clone size: -; CDR3 DNA: TGTGCCTGGAATCCTTGGACAGACTATAACTATGGCTACACCTTC; CDR3 protein: CAWNPWTDYNYGYTF
J gene: TRBJ2-7; D gene: -; V gene: TRBV7-6; clone size: -; CDR3 DNA: TGTGCCAGCAGCTTAGCGGGCGGGACCTACGAGCAGTACTTC; CDR3 protein: CASSLAGGTYEQYF
J gene: TRBJ1-1; D gene: -; V gene: TRBV28; clone size: -; CDR3 DNA: TGTGCCAGCAGCCCCGTGGTGGATTCTGAAGCTTTCTTT; CDR3 protein: CASSPVVDSEAFF
J gene: TRBJ2-7; D gene: -; V gene: TRBV7-9; clone size: once; CDR3 DNA: TGTGCCAGCAGCTTAAACGTTGGGCCAGGGGTTCAGTACTTC; CDR3 protein: CASSLNVGPGVQYF
J gene: TRBJ1-5; D gene: TRBD1; V gene: TRBV27; clone size: -; CDR3 DNA: TGTGCCAGCAGTCCCGGACAGGGTAATCAGCCCCAGCATTTT; CDR3 protein: CASSPGQGNQPQHF
J gene: TRBJ2-1; D gene: TRBD2; V gene: TRBV5-4; clone size: -; CDR3 DNA: TGTGCCAGCAGTTTCGAAGGACTAGCGGGGAACAATGAGCAGTTCTTC; CDR3 protein: CASSFEGLAGNNEQFF
J gene: TRBJ1-1; D gene: TRBD1; V gene: TRBV13; clone size: -; CDR3 DNA: TGTGCCAGCAGCTTACCCCGACAGGGGAACACTGAAGCTTTCTTT; CDR3 protein: CASSLPRQGNTEAFF
J gene: TRBJ1-1; D gene: TRBD1; V gene: TRBV14; clone size: -; CDR3 DNA: TGTGCCAGCAGTCCCACAGGGGTACGGAACACTGAAGCTTTCTTT; CDR3 protein: CASSPTGVRNTEAFF
J gene: TRBJ1-1; D gene: -; V gene: TRBV19; clone size: -; CDR3 DNA: TGTGCCAGTAGTATGAGAGGCACTGAAGCTTTCTTT; CDR3 protein: CASSMRGTEAFF
J gene: TRBJ2-7; D gene: -; V gene: TRBV19; clone size: once; CDR3 DNA: TGTGCCAGTAGTATAGGGGGGGCCTCCAGCGAGCAGTACTTC; CDR3 protein: CASSIGGASSEQYF
J gene: TRBJ1-1; D gene: -; V gene: TRBV10-3; clone size: -; CDR3 DNA: TGTGCCATCAGTGACTTTCGCACCTATGAAGCTTTCTTT; CDR3 protein: CAISDFRTYEAFF
J gene: TRBJ2-5; D gene: -; V gene: TRBV27; clone size: -; CDR3 DNA: TGTGCCAGCAGTTTATCGGTCTGGCAGGGTCCGGAGACCCAGTACTTC; CDR3 protein: CASSLSVWQGPETQYF
J gene: TRBJ1-4; D gene: TRBD1; V gene: TRBV6-1; clone size: few; CDR3 DNA: TGTGCCAGCAGAGGACAGGGATGGGAAAAACTGTTTTTT; CDR3 protein: CASRGQGWEKLFF
J gene: TRBJ2-1; D gene: -; V gene: TRBV12-5; clone size: -; CDR3 DNA: TGTGCTAGTGGTTTGGTAAGCCATGAGCAGTTCTTC; CDR3 protein: CASGLVSHEQFF
J gene: TRBJ2-7; D gene: -; V gene: TRBV11-2; clone size: once; CDR3 DNA: TGTGCCAGCAGCCCACCGGGACACGCTTACGAGCAGTACTTC; CDR3 protein: CASSPPGHAYEQYF
J gene: TRBJ2-1; D gene: -; V gene: TRBV9; clone size: -; CDR3 DNA: TGTGCCAGCAGCCGTCTGGACAATGAGCAGTTCTTC; CDR3 protein: CASSRLDNEQFF
J gene: TRBJ1-3; D gene: -; V gene: TRBV5-4; clone size: -; CDR3 DNA: TGTGCCAGCAGCTTGGATGGTGAGGGGCCAAGCTCTGGAAACACCATATATTTT; CDR3 protein: CASSLDGEGPSSGNTIYF
J gene: TRBJ1-1; D gene: TRBD1; V gene: TRBV6-5; clone size: once; CDR3 DNA: TGTGCCAGCAGTTACGACAGGGAGAGTACTGAAGCTTTCTTT; CDR3 protein: CASSYDRESTEAFF
J gene: TRBJ2-7; D gene: TRBD1; V gene: TRBV27; clone size: -; CDR3 DNA: TGTGCCAGCAGTTACGGGACAGGGAGTGGGGCCTACGAGCAGTACTTC; CDR3 protein: CASSYGTGSGAYEQYF
J gene: TRBJ2-5; D gene: -; V gene: TRBV5-1; clone size: -; CDR3 DNA: TGCGCCAGCAGCTGGACCGGACATCCGTACCAAGAGACCCAGTACTTC; CDR3 protein: CASSWTGHPYQETQYF
J gene: TRBJ2-7; D gene: -; V gene: TRBV11-2; clone size: -; CDR3 DNA: TGTGCCAGCAGCTCCGGGACTCAGGGTGCCTACGAGCAGTACTTC; CDR3 protein: CASSSGTQGAYEQYF
J gene: TRBJ2-7; D gene: TRBD1; V gene: TRBV7-9; clone size: -; CDR3 DNA: TGTGCCAGCAGCTCCGACCGGGACAGGGCTTATTACGAGCAGTACTTC; CDR3 protein: CASSSDRDRAYYEQYF